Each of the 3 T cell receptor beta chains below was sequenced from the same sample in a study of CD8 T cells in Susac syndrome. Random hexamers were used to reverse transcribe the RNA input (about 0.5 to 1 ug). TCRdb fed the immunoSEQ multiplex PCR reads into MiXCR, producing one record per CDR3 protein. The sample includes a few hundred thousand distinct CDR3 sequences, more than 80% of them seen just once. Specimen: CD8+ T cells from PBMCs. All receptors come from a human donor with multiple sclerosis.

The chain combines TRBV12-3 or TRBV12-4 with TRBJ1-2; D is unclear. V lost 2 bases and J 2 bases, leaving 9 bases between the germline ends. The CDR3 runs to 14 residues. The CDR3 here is CASSLSLVNYGYTF. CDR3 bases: TGTGCCAGCAGTTTATCGTTAGTAAACTATGGCTACACCTTC.

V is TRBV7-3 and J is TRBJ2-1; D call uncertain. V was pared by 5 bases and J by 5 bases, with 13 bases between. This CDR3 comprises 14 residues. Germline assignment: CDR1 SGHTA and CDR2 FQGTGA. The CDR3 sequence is CASSPDYSDNEQFF. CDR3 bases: TGTGCCAGCAGCCCGGATTATTCGGACAATGAGCAGTTCTTC. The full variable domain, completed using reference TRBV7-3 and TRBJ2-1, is GAGVSQTPSNKVTEKGKYVELRCDPISGHTALYWYRQSLGQGPEFLIYFQGTGAADDSGLPNDRFFAVRPEGSVSTLKIQRTERGDSAVYLCASSPDYSDNEQFFGPGTRLTVL.

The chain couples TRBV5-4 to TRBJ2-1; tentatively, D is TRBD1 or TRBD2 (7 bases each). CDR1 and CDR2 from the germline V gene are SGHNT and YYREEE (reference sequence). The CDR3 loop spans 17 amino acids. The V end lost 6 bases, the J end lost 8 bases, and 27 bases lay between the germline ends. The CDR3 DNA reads TGTGCCAGCACCATCCCCCTGGGAGGGGGCGATACAGATGAGCAGTTCTTC. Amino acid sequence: CASTIPLGGGDTDEQFF.